This T cell receptor (beta chain) derives from a study of cytomegalovirus exposure and HLA in healthy donors. Primers: 60 Vbeta forward and 13 Jbeta reverse. Using immunoSEQ multiplex PCR, the repertoire was profiled, and TCRdb retains in-frame clones only, with some absent. This sample carries about 150,000 clones, 84% of them seen once, and the ten largest clones take roughly 5%. The receptor's source is a girl aged 5 to 17 in good health and CMV-seropositive. Sequencing was done on a sample of PBMCs.

This chain's CDR3 is CASSEGGLAGNQETQYF. The CDR3 DNA reads TGTGCCAGCAGTGAAGGCGGGCTAGCGGGGAACCAAGAGACCCAGTACTTC. The chain employs TRBV25-1 and TRBJ2-5; the match to TRBD2 covers 9 bases. The CDR3 contains 17 residues. Looked up from germline, CDR1 is MGHDK and CDR2 is SYGVNS. The V gene end was trimmed by 2 bases and the J gene end by 0 bases; junction bases not matched to a gene: 7.